This entry describes one T cell receptor (beta chain). Its antigen is not known. These data belong to a study of blood T cells in healthy people across ages. Overall study findings and caveats: Expanded clonotype changes were possibly confounded by unknown donor CMV status.

Using a J-beta primer mix together with a sample-barcoded 5' primer, a second PCR was run for about 6 to 11 cycles. TCRdb re-called the 5' RACE reads with MiXCR, one entry per CDR3 protein. The sample holds about 510,000 distinct CDR3 sequences, over 25% seen once. These records were also assigned to another study, of T cells of mothers and their children.

The sample taken for sequencing was blood. This sequence was found in a boy aged 2-15 years in good health.

CDR3 residues: CASSFGEYNSPLHF. CDR3 sequence (DNA): TGCGCCAGCAGCTTCGGGGAATATAATTCACCCCTCCACTTT. J is TRBJ1-6 and V is TRBV5-1, with D uncertain. The CDR3 loop spans 14 amino acids. The V end was cut by 2 bases, the J end by 4 bases, with 7 bases between. CDR1 is SGHRS and CDR2 is YFSETQ in the germline V gene. Looking up the rest from reference TRBV5-1 and TRBJ1-6 gives the full variable domain: KAGVTQTPRYLIKTRGQQVTLSCSPISGHRSVSWYQQTPGQGLQFLFEYFSETQRNKGNFPGRFSGRQFSNSRSEMNVSTLELGDSALYLCASSFGEYNSPLHFGNGTRLTVT.